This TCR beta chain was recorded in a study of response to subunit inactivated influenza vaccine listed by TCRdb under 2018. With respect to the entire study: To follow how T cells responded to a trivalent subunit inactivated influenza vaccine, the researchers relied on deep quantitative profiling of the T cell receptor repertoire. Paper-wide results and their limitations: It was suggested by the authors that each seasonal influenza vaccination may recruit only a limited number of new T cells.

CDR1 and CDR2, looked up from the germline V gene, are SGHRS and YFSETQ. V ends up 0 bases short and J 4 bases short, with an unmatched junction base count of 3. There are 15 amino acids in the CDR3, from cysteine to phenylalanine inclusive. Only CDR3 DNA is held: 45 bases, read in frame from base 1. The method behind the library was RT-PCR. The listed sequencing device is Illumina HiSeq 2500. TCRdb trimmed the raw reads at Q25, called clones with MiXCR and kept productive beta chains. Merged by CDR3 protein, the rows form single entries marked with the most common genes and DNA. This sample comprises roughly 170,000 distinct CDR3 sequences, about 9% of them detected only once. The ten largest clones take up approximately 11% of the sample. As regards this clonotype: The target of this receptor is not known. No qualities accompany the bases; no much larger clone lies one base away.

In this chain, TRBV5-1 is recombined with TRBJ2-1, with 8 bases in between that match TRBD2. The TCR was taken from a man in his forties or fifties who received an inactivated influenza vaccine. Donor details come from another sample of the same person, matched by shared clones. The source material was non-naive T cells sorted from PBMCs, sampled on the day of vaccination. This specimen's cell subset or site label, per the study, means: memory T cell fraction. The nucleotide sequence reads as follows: TGCGCCAGCAGCTTGGACGGGGGGGGATACAATGAGCAGTTCTTC. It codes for CASSLDGGGYNEQFF.